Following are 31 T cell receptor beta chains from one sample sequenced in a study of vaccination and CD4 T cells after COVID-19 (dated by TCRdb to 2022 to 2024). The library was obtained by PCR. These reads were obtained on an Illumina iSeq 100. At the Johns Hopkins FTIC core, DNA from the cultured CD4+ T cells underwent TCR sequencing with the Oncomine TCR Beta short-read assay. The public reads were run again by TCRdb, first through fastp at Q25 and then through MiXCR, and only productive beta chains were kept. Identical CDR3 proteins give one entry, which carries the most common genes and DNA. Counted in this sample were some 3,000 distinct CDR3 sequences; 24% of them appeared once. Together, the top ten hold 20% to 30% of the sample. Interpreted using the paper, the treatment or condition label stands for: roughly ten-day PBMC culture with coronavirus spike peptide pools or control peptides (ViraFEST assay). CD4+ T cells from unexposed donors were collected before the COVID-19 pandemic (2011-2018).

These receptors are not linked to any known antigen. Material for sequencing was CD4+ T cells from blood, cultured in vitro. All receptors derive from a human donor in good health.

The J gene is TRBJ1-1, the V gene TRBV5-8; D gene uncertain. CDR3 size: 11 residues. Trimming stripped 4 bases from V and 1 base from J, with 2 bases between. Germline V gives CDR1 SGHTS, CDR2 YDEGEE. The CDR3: CASSENTEAFF. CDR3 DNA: TGTGCCAGCAGCGAGAACACTGAAGCTTTCTTT.

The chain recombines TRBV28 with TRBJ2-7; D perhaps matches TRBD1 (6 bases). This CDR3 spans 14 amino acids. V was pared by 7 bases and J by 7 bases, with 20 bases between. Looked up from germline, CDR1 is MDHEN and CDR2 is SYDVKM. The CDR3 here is CASNSGHVLREQYF. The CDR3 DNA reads TGTGCCAGCAATTCGGGACACGTCCTGAGGGAGCAGTACTTC.

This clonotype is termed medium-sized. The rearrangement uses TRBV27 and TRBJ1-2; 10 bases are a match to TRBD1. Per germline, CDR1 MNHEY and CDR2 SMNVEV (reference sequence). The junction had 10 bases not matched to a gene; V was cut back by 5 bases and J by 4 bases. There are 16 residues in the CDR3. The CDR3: CASSPMDRGYFYGYTF. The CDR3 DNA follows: TGTGCCAGCAGTCCCATGGACAGGGGGTATTTCTATGGCTACACCTTC.

The CDR3 protein is CATTLLAPGRRETQYF. Written as DNA, the CDR3 is TGTGCCACCACCTTGCTGGCTCCGGGCCGGCGAGAGACCCAGTACTTC. The chain uses TRBV2 and TRBJ2-5; no reliable D call. The CDR3 loop spans 16 amino acids. V gave up 10 bases and J gave up 4 bases, with 25 bases separating them. The germline CDR1 and CDR2 sequences are SNHLY and FYNNEI. Full variable domain (outside the CDR3, taken from reference TRBV2 and TRBJ2-5): EPEVTQTPSHQVTQMGQEVILRCVPISNHLYFYWYRQILGQKVEFLVSFYNNEISEKSEIFDDQFSVERPDGSNFTLKIRSTKLEDSAMYFCATTLLAPGRRETQYFGPGTRLLVL.

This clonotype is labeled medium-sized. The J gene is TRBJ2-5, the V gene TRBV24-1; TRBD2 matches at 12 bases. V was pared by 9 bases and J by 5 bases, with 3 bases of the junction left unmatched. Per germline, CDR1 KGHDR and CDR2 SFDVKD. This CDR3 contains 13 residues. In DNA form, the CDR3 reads TGTGCCACCCAGACTAGCGGGAGTGAGACCCAGTACTTC. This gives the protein CATQTSGSETQYF.

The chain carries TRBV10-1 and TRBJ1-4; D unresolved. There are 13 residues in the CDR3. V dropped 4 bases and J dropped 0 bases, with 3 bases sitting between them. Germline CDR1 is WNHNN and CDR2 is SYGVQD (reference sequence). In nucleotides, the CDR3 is TGCGCCAGCAGTGCTTCAACTAATGAAAAACTGTTTTTT. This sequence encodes CASSASTNEKLFF.

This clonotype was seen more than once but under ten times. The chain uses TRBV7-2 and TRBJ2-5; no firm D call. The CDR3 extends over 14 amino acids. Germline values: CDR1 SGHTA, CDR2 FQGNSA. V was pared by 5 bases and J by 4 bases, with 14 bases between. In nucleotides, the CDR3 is TGTGCCAGCAGCAGGGCCCCAACCGGAGAGACCCAGTACTTC. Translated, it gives CASSRAPTGETQYF.

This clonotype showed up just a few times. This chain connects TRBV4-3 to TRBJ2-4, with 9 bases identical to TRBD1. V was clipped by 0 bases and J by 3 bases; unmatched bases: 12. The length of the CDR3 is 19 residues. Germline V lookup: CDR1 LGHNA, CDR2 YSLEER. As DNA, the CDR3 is TGCGCCAGCAGCCAAGATTACAGGGGGCTAAGTATAGACAAAAACATTCAGTACTTC. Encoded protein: CASSQDYRGLSIDKNIQYF.

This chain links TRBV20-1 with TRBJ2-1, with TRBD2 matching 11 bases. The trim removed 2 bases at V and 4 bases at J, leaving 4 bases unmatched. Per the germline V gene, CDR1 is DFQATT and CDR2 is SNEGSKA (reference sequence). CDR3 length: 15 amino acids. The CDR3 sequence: CSARRLAGSYNEQFF. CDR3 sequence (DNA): TGCAGTGCTAGACGACTAGCGGGGAGTTACAATGAGCAGTTCTTC.

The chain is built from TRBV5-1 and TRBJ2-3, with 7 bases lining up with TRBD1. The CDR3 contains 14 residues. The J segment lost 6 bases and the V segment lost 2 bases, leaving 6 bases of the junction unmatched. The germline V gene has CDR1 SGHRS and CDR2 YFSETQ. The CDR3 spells CASSFAPTGDTQYF. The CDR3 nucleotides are TGCGCCAGCAGCTTTGCCCCGACAGGGGATACGCAGTATTTT.

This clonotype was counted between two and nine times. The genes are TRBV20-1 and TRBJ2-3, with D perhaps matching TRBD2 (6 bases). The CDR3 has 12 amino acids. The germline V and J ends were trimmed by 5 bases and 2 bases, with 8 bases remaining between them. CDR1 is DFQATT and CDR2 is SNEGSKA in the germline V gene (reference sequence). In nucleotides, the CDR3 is TGCAGTGCTTGGACTAACACAGATACGCAGTATTTT. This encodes CSAWTNTDTQYF.

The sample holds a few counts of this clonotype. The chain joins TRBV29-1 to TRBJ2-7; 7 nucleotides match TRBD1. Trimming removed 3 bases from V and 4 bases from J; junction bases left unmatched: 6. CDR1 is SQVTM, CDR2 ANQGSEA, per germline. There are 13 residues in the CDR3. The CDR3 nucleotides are TGCAGCGTTGATTTTGCAGGGGGATACGAGCAGTACTTC. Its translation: CSVDFAGGYEQYF.

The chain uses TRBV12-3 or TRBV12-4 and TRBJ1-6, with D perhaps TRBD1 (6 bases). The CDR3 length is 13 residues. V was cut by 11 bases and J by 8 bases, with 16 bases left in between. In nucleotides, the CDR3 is TGTGCCGTAAGTAGGGACACAGATTCACCCCTCCACTTT. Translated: CAVSRDTDSPLHF.

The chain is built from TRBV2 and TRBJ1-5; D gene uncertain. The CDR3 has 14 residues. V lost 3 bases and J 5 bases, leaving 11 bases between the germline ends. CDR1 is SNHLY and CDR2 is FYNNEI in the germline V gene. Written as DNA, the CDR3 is TGTGCCAGCAGTGAGGAGGCGGTATATCAGCCCCAGCATTTT. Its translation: CASSEEAVYQPQHF.

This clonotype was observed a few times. CDR3 bases: TGTGCCAGCAGGACCTGTAAGGGGAACACTGAAGCTTTCTTT. Protein: CASRTCKGNTEAFF. The chain is built from TRBV7-6 and TRBJ1-1; D gene unclear. Germline lookup yields CDR1 SGHVS and CDR2 FNYEAQ. This CDR3 is 14 amino acids long. Trimming cost V 6 bases and J 1 base, with 12 bases left between them.

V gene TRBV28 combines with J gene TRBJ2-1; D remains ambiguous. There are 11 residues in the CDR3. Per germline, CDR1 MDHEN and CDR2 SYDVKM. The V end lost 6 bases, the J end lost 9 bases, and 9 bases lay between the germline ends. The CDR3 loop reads CASSGVREQFF. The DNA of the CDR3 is TGTGCCAGCAGCGGAGTCCGTGAGCAGTTCTTC.

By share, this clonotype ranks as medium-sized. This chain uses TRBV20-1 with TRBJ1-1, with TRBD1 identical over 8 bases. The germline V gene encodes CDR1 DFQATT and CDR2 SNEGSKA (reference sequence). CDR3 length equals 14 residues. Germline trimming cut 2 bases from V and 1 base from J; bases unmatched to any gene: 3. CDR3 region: CSARSGGRNTEAFF. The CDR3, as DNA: TGCAGTGCTAGATCAGGGGGCCGGAACACTGAAGCTTTCTTT.

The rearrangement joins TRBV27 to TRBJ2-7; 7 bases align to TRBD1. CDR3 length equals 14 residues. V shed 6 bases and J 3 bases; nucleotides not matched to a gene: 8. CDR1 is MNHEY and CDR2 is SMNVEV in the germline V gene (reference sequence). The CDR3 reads CASRLDRVNYEQYF. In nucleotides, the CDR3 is TGTGCCAGCAGACTCGACAGGGTGAACTACGAGCAGTACTTC.

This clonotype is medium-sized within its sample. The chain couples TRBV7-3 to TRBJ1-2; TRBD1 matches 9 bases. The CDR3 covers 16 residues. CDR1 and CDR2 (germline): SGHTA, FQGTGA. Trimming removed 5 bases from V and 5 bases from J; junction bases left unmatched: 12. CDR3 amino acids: CASSQGPKGQGYGYTF. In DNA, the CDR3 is TGTGCCAGCAGCCAAGGACCCAAGGGACAGGGTTATGGCTACACCTTC.

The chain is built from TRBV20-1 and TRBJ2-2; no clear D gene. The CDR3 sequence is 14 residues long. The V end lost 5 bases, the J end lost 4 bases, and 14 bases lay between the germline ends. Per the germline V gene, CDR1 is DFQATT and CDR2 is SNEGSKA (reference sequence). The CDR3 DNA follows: TGCAGTGCTCAGGACCCACCGGGCACCGGGGAGCTGTTTTTT. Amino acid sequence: CSAQDPPGTGELFF.

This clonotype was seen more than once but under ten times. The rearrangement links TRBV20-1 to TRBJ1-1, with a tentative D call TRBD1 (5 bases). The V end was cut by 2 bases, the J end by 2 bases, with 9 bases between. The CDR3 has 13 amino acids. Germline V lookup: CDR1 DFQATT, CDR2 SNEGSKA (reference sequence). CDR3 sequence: CSARRTLNTEAFF. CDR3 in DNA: TGCAGTGCTAGACGGACACTCAACACTGAAGCTTTCTTT.

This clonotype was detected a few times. The CDR3, as DNA: TGTGCCAGCACCCCCATGACAGGCTACGAGCAGTACTTC. Residues: CASTPMTGYEQYF. The chain couples TRBV2 to TRBJ2-7, with D perhaps matching TRBD1 (6 bases). Germline V CDR1 and CDR2: SNHLY, FYNNEI. The CDR3 sequence is 13 residues long. Trimming left V 7 bases short and J 3 bases short, with 13 bases between.

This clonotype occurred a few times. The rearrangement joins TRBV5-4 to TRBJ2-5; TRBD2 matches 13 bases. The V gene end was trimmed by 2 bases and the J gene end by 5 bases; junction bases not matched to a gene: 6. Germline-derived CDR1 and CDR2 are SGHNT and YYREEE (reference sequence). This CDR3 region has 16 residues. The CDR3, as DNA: TGTGCCAGCAGCTTTGATACTAGCGGGGGGGCTGAGACCCAGTACTTC. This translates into CASSFDTSGGAETQYF.

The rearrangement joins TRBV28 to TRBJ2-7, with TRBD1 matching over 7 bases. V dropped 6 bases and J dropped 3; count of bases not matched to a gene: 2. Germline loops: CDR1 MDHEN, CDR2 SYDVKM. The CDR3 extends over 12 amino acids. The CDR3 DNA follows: TGTGCCAGCAGCGACAGGGACTACGAGCAGTACTTC. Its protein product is CASSDRDYEQYF.

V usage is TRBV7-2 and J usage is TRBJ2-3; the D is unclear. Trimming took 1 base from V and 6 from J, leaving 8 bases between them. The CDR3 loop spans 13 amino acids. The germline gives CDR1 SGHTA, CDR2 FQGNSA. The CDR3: CASSLGPGDTQYF. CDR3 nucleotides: TGTGCCAGCAGCTTAGGACCCGGGGATACGCAGTATTTT. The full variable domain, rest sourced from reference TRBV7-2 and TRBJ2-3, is GAGVSQSPSNKVTEKGKDVELRCDPISGHTALYWYRQSLGQGLEFLIYFQGNSAPDKSGLPSDRFSAERTGGSVSTLTIQRTQQEDSAVYLCASSLGPGDTQYFGPGTRLTVL.

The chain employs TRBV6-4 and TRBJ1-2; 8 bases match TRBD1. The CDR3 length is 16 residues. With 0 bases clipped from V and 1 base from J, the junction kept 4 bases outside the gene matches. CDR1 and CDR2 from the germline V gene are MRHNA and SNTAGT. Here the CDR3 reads CASSDSSQGGNYGYTF. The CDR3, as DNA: TGTGCCAGCAGTGACTCGTCACAGGGGGGTAACTATGGCTACACCTTC.

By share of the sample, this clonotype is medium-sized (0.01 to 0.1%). The DNA of the CDR3 is TGTGCCAGCATGGGGACAGGGTCGCCTCGGCGGCGTAACTATGGCTACACCTTC. Translating it yields CASMGTGSPRRRNYGYTF. This chain connects TRBV28 to TRBJ1-2, with 9 bases that match TRBD1. The CDR3 consists of 18 residues. CDR1 is MDHEN and CDR2 is SYDVKM in the germline V gene. J gave up 1 base and V 7 bases, and 16 bases lay outside the gene matches.

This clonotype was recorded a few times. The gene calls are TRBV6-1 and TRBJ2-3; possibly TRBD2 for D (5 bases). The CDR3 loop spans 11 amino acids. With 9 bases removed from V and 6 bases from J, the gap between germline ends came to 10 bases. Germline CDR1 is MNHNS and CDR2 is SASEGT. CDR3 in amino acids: CASKRWDTQYF. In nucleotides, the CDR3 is TGTGCCAGTAAGCGGTGGGATACGCAGTATTTT.

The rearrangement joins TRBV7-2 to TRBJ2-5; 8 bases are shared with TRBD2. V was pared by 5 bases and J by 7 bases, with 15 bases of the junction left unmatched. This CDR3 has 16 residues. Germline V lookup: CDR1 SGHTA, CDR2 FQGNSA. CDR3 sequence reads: CASSPFPRLASGTQYF. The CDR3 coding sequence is TGTGCCAGCAGCCCATTCCCCCGACTAGCGAGTGGGACCCAGTACTTC.

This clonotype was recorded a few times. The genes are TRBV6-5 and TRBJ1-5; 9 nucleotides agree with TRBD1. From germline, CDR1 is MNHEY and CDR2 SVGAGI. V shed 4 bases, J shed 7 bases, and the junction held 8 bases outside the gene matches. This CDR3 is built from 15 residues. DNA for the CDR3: TGTGCCAGCAGTTTTTCACAGGGGGCGCGGCAGCCCCAGCATTTT. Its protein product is CASSFSQGARQPQHF.

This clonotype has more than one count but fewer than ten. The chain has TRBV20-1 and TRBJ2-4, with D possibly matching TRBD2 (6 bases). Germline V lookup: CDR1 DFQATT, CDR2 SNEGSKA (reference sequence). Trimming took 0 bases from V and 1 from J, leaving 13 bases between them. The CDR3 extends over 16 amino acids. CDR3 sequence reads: CSARDPLAEAKNIQYF. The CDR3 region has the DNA TGCAGTGCTAGAGACCCACTAGCCGAGGCCAAAAACATTCAGTACTTC.